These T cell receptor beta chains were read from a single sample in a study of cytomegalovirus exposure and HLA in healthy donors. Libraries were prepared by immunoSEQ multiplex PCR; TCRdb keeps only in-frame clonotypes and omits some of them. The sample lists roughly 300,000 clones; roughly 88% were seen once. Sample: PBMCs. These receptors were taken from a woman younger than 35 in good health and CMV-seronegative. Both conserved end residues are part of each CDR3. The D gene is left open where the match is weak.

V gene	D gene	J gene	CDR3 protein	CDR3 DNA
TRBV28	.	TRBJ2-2	CASSFYGRYTGELFF	TGTGCCAGCAGTTTCTATGGGAGATACACCGGGGAGCTGTTTTTT
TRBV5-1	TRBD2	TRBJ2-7	CASSGGGDEQYF	TGCGCCAGCAGCGGGGGAGGGGACGAGCAGTACTTC
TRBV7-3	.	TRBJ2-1	CASSPGGWNEQFF	TGTGCCAGCAGCCCCGGAGGATGGAATGAGCAGTTCTTC
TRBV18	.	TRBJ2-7	CASSPQSEAYEQYF	TGTGCCAGCTCACCCCAGAGTGAGGCCTACGAGCAGTACTTC
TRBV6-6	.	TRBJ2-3	CASRHTSSHRSDTQYF	TGTGCCAGCAGACACACCTCGTCCCACCGGAGCGATACGCAGTATTTT
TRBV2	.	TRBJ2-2	CASSLIGELFF	TGTGCCAGCAGTCTAATCGGGGAGCTGTTTTTT
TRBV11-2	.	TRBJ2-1	CASSAYTSRWKYNEQFF	TGTGCCAGCAGCGCCTACACCTCTAGGTGGAAATACAATGAGCAGTTCTTC
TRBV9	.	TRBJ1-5	CASSVGGSSNQPQHF	TGTGCCAGCAGCGTAGGCGGGAGTAGCAATCAGCCCCAGCATTTT
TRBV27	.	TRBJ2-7	CASSLVPSSYEQYF	TGTGCCAGCAGTTTAGTGCCGAGCTCCTACGAGCAGTACTTC
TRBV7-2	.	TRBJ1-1	CASSLRPNTEAFF	TGTGCCAGCAGCTTGCGTCCGAACACTGAAGCTTTCTTT